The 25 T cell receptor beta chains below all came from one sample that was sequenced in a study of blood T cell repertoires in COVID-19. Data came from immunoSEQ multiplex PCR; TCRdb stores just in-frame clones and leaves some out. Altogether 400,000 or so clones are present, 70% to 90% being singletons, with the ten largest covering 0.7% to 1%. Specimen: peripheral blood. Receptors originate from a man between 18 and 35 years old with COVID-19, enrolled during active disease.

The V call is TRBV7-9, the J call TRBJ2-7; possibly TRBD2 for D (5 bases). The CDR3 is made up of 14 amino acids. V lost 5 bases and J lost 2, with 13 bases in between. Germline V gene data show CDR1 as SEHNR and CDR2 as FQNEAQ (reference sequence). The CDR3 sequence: CASSREGRTYEQYF. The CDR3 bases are TGTGCCAGCAGCCGAGAGGGCAGAACCTACGAGCAGTACTTC. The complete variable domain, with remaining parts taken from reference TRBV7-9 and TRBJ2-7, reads DTGVSQNPRHKITKRGQNVTFRCDPISEHNRLYWYRQTLGQGPEFLTYFQNEAQLEKSRLLSDRFSAERPKGSFSTLEIQRTEQGDSAMYLCASSREGRTYEQYFGPGTRLTVT.

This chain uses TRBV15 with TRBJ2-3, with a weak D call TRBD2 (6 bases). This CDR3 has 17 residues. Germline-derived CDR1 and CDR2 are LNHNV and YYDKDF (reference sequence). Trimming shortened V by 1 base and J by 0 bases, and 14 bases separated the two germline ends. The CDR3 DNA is TGTGCCACCAGCAGAGGGCTAGCGTGGGAAAGCACAGATACGCAGTATTTT. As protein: CATSRGLAWESTDTQYF.

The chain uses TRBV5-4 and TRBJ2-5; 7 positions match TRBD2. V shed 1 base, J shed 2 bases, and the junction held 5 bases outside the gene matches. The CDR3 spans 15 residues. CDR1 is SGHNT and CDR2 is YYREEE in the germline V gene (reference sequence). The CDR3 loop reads CASSLTGGGQETQYF. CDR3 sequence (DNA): TGTGCCAGCAGCTTGACGGGAGGAGGGCAAGAGACCCAGTACTTC.

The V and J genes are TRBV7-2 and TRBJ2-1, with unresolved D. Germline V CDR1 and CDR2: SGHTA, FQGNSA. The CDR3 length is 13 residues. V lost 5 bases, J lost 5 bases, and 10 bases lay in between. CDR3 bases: TGTGCCAGCAGCGCAATACGCGACAATGAGCAGTTCTTC. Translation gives CASSAIRDNEQFF.

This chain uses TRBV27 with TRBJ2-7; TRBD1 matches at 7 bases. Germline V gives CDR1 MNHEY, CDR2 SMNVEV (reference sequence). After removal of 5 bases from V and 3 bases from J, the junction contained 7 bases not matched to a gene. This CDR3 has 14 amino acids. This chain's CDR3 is CASSPPNRGYEQYF. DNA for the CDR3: TGTGCCAGCAGTCCGCCCAACAGGGGCTACGAGCAGTACTTC.

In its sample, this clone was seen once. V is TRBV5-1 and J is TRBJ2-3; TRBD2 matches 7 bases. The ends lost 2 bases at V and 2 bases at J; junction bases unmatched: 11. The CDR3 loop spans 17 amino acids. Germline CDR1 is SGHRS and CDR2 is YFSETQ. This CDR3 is CASSFGSGGGNTDTQYF. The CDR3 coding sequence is TGCGCCAGCAGCTTCGGATCCGGCGGGGGAAACACAGATACGCAGTATTTT.

The CDR3 sequence is CASSVNNYNEQFF. The CDR3 bases are TGTGCCAGCAGCGTTAACAACTACAATGAGCAGTTCTTC. This chain uses TRBV7-3 with TRBJ2-1; D is uncertain. The CDR3 is 13 residues long. V was cut by 5 bases and J by 3 bases, with 8 bases left in between. CDR1 and CDR2 (germline): SGHTA, FQGTGA.

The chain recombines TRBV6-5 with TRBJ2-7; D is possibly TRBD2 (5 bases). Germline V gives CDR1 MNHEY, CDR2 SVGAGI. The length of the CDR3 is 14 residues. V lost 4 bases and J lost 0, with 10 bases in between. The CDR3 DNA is TGTGCCAGCAGTTCACCTGGAGGCTCCTACGAGCAGTACTTC. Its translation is CASSSPGGSYEQYF.

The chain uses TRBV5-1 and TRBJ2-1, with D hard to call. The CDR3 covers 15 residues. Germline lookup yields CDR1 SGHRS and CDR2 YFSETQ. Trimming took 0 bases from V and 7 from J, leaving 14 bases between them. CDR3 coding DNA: TGCGCCAGCAGCTTGGAGTCTAGAATTGGGAATGAGCAGTTCTTC. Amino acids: CASSLESRIGNEQFF. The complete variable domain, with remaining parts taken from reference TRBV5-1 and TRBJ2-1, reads KAGVTQTPRYLIKTRGQQVTLSCSPISGHRSVSWYQQTPGQGLQFLFEYFSETQRNKGNFPGRFSGRQFSNSRSEMNVSTLELGDSALYLCASSLESRIGNEQFFGPGTRLTVL.

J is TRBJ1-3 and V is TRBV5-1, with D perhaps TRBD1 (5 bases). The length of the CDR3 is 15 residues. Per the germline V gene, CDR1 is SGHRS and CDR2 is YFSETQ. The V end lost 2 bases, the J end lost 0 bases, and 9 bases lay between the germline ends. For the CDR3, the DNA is TGCGCCAGCAGCTTTGGGGCGGACTCTGGAAACACCATATATTTT. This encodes CASSFGADSGNTIYF.

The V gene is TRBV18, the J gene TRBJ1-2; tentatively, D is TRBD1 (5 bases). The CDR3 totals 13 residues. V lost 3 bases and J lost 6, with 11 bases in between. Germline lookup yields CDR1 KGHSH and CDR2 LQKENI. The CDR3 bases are TGTGCCAGCTCACCGATCGACAGTGATGGCTACACCTTC. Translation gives CASSPIDSDGYTF. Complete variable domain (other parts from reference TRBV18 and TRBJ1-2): NAGVMQNPRHLVRRRGQEARLRCSPMKGHSHVYWYRQLPEEGLKFMVYLQKENIIDESGMPKERFSAEFPKEGPSILRIQQVVRGDSAAYFCASSPIDSDGYTFGSGTRLTVV.

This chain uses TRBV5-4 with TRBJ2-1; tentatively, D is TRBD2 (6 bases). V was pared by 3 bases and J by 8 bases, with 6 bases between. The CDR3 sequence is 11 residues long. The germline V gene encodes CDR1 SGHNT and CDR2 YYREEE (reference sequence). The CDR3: CASSWEDEQFF. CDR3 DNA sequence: TGTGCCAGCAGCTGGGAGGATGAGCAGTTCTTC.

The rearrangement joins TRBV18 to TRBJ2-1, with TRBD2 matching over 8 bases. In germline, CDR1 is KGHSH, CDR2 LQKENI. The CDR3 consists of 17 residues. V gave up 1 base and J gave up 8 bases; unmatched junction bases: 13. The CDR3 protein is CASSPRGTSSTVDEQFF. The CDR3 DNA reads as TGTGCCAGCTCACCACGAGGGACTAGTAGTACGGTTGATGAGCAGTTCTTC. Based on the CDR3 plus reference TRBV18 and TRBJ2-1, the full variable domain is NAGVMQNPRHLVRRRGQEARLRCSPMKGHSHVYWYRQLPEEGLKFMVYLQKENIIDESGMPKERFSAEFPKEGPSILRIQQVVRGDSAAYFCASSPRGTSSTVDEQFFGPGTRLTVL.

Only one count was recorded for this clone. Here the CDR3 reads CASSNGIKAQETQYF. The DNA for the CDR3 is TGTGCCAGCAGCAACGGGATCAAAGCCCAAGAGACCCAGTACTTC. The chain is built from TRBV2 and TRBJ2-5, with D perhaps TRBD2 (5 bases). CDR3 length equals 15 residues. V was trimmed by 6 bases and J by 1 base, leaving 15 bases between them. CDR1 is SNHLY, CDR2 FYNNEI, per germline.

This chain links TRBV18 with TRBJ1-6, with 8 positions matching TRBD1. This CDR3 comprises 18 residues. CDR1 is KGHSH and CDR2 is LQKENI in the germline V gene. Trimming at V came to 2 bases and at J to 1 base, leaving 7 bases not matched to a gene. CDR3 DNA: TGTGCCAGCTCACCATCCGACAGGGGTTTTTCCTATAATTCACCCCTCCACTTT. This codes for CASSPSDRGFSYNSPLHF.

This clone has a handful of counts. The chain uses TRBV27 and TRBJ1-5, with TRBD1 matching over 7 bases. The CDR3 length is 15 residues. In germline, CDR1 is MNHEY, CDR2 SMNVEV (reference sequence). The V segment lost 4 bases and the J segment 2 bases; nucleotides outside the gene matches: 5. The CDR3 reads CASSYYQGGNQPQHF. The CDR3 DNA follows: TGTGCCAGCAGTTACTATCAGGGGGGCAATCAGCCCCAGCATTTT.

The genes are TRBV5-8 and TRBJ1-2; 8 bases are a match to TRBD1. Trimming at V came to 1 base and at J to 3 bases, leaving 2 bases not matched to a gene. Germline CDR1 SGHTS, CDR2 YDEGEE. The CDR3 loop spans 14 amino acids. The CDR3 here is CASSLRTGYYGYTF. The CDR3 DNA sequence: TGTGCCAGCAGCTTGAGGACAGGGTACTATGGCTACACCTTC.

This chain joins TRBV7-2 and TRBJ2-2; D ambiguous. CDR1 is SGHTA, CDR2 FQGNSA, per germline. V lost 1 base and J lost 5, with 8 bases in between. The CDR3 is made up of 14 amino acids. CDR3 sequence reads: CASSLVFQTGELFF. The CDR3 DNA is TGTGCCAGCAGCTTAGTCTTTCAGACCGGGGAGCTGTTTTTT.

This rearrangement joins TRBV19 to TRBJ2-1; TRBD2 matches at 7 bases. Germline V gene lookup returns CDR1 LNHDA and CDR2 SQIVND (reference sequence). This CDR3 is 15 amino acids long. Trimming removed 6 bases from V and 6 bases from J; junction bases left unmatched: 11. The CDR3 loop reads CASSRWASGANEQFF. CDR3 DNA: TGTGCCAGTAGCCGGTGGGCTAGCGGAGCCAATGAGCAGTTCTTC.

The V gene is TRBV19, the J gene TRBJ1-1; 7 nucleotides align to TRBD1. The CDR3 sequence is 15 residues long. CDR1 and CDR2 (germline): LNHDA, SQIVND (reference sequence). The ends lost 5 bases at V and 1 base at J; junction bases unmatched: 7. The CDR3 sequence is CASSPWDSKNTEAFF. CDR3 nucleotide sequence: TGTGCCAGTAGTCCCTGGGACAGCAAGAACACTGAAGCTTTCTTT.

CDR3 DNA: TGTGCCAGCAGCTTTAACAGCTTTTATGGCTACACCTTC. Residues: CASSFNSFYGYTF. V and J are TRBV11-2 and TRBJ1-2; no clear D. This CDR3 is built from 13 residues. Trimming removed 3 bases from V and 5 bases from J, with 10 bases in between. The germline CDR1 and CDR2 sequences are SGHAT and FQNNGV.

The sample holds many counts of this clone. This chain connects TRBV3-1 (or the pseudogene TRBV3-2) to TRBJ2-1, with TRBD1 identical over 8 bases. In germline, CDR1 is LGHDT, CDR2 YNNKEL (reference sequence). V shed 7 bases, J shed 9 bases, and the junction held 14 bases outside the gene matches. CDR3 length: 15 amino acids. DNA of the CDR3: TGTGCCAGCAATGAGAGGGCAGGGGGCTGGAGTGAGCAGTTCTTC. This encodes CASNERAGGWSEQFF.

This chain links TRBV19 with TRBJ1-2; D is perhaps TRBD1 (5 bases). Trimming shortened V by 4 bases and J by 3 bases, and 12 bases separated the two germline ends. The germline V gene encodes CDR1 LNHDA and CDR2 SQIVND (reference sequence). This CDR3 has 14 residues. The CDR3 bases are TGTGCCAGTAGTAACCAGGGCAGAGACTATGGCTACACCTTC. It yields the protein CASSNQGRDYGYTF. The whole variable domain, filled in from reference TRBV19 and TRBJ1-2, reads DGGITQSPKYLFRKEGQNVTLSCEQNLNHDAMYWYRQDPGQGLRLIYYSQIVNDFQKGDIAEGYSVSREKKESFPLTVTSAQKNPTAFYLCASSNQGRDYGYTFGSGTRLTVV.

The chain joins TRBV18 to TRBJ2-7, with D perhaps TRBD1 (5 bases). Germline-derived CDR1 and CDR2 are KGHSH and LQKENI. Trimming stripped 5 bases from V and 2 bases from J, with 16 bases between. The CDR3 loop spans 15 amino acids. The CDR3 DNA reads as TGTGCCAGCTCAATAGGGGCTCAAAGACCCTACGAGCAGTACTTC. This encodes CASSIGAQRPYEQYF.

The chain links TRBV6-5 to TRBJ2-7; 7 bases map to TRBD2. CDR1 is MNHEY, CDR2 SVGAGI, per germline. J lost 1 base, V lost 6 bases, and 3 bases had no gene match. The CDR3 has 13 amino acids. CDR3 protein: CASRSGTSYEQYF. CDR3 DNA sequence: TGTGCCAGCAGAAGCGGGACTTCCTACGAGCAGTACTTC.